This TCR beta chain comes out of a study of T cells expressing NK-cell markers. Looking at the study overall: Of eight sequenced donors, seven were HCMV-seropositive and one HCMV-seronegative. Findings of the study overall: The CD3+CD56-NKG2C+ fraction was also led by these clonotypes in a few donors.

Remarks on this clonotype: Its antigen remains unidentified.

TCRdb reanalyzed the 5' RACE reads and collapses them to one entry per CDR3 protein, without DNA. Its listing shows around 550,000 distinct CDR3 sequences. The source is a man in his late teens or twenties in good health. Sequencing was carried out using blood T cells: a sorted CD56 or NKG2C T cell subset, CD4+ or CD8+ T cells, or bulk PBMC T cells (not recorded which).

This CDR3 is CASSENNEQFF. The rearrangement links TRBV2 to TRBJ2-1. Germline V lookup: CDR1 SNHLY, CDR2 FYNNEI. This CDR3 is 11 amino acids long.